This entry concerns a single T cell receptor beta chain. This entry belongs to a study of technical replicates of blood from a few donors. Germline V gene data show CDR1 as SGHVS and CDR2 as FQNEAQ. The J segment lost 3 bases and the V segment lost 5 bases, leaving 3 bases of the junction unmatched. CDR3 size: 15 residues. This table comes from immunoSEQ multiplex PCR, and its TCRdb copy is limited to in-frame clones, with some not included. Here the sample spans around 84,000 clones, 98% being singletons. The sequenced sample consisted of T cells isolated from PBMCs. This TCR derives from a human donor in good health. V and J are TRBV7-8 and TRBJ2-1, with 11 positions matching TRBD2. Here the CDR3 reads CASSPTSGSYNEQFF. CDR3 DNA sequence: TGTGCCAGCAGCCCTACTAGCGGGAGCTACAATGAGCAGTTCTTC.